These 12 T cell receptor beta chains came from one sample sequenced in a study of control samples from healthy donors and cancer patients. Repertoires were generated with immunoSEQ multiplex PCR, while TCRdb's copy carries only in-frame clones and drops some. The sample holds 70,000 or so clones, about 87% seen once. What was sequenced was blood. These receptors originate from a man in his fifties or sixties in good health.

The V call is TRBV30, the J call TRBJ2-7; weak D call: TRBD2 (6 bases). V dropped 3 bases and J dropped 1 base, with 10 bases sitting between them. The CDR3 loop spans 13 amino acids. Germline V gives CDR1 GTSNPN, CDR2 SVGIG (reference sequence). CDR3 in amino acids: CAWSRTISYEQYF. The CDR3, as DNA: TGTGCCTGGAGCCGGACTATATCCTACGAGCAGTACTTC. Combining the CDR3 with reference TRBV30 and TRBJ2-7 gives the whole variable domain SQTIHQWPATLVQPVGSPLSLECTVEGTSNPNLYWYRQAAGRGLQLLFYSVGIGQISSEVPQNLSASRPQDRQFILSSKKLLLSDSGFYLCAWSRTISYEQYFGPGTRLTVT.

V and J are TRBV30 and TRBJ2-3; 8 positions match TRBD1. The V segment lost 3 bases and the J segment 5 bases; nucleotides outside the gene matches: 13. CDR3 size: 16 residues. Germline V CDR1 and CDR2: GTSNPN, SVGIG (reference sequence). The CDR3 loop is CAWRGLGQGRGDTQYF. The CDR3 DNA reads TGTGCCTGGAGGGGCTTAGGACAGGGCCGAGGAGATACGCAGTATTTT.

The chain links TRBV29-1 to TRBJ1-1; no firm D call. This CDR3 contains 12 residues. Deletions cut 6 bases from V and 1 base from J, with 9 bases between. Germline V gives CDR1 SQVTM, CDR2 ANQGSEA. DNA for the CDR3: TGCAGCGTCCAAGGTGCGAACACTGAAGCTTTCTTT. This translates into CSVQGANTEAFF.

The chain couples TRBV6-6 to TRBJ2-3; unclear D gene. CDR1 is MNHNY and CDR2 is SVGAGI in the germline V gene (reference sequence). This CDR3 is 15 amino acids long. The V end lost 0 bases, the J end lost 2 bases, and 9 bases lay between the germline ends. DNA for the CDR3: TGTGCCAGCAGTTACTCCGGATCAAACACAGATACGCAGTATTTT. Amino acids: CASSYSGSNTDTQYF.

This chain connects TRBV24-1 to TRBJ2-7; TRBD2 aligns across 13 bases. V shed 4 bases and J 2 bases; nucleotides not matched to a gene: 7. This CDR3 is built from 17 residues. CDR1 is KGHDR, CDR2 SFDVKD, per germline. Here the CDR3 DNA reads TGTGCCACCAGTGAGGGCCCCGGACTAGCGGGAGCCTACGAGCAGTACTTC. It translates to CATSEGPGLAGAYEQYF.

The table lists this clone with a count of one. The chain joins TRBV7-2 to TRBJ1-2, with 11 bases aligning to TRBD1. The V and J ends lost 5 bases and 4 bases, in that order; junction bases with no gene match: 6. The CDR3 contains 15 residues. Germline assignment: CDR1 SGHTA and CDR2 FQGNSA. CDR3 coding DNA: TGTGCCAGCAGCCTGGGACAGGGGGGGGGCTATGGCTACACCTTC. This translates into CASSLGQGGGYGYTF.

This clone came up a few times. V gene TRBV19 combines with J gene TRBJ1-3, with D maybe TRBD1 (5 bases). The germline CDR1 and CDR2 sequences are LNHDA and SQIVND (reference sequence). The CDR3 sequence is 15 residues long. The V end lost 3 bases, the J end lost 0 bases, and 9 bases lay between the germline ends. CDR3 nucleotides: TGTGCCAGTAGTATTAGACAGTTCTCTGGAAACACCATATATTTT. As protein: CASSIRQFSGNTIYF.

The chain employs TRBV19 and TRBJ1-2; D perhaps matches TRBD1 (5 bases). Germline CDR1 is LNHDA and CDR2 is SQIVND (reference sequence). Deletions cut 7 bases from V and 4 bases from J, with 16 bases between. The CDR3 extends over 14 amino acids. The CDR3 here is CASTWDERLYGYTF. The CDR3 DNA reads as TGTGCCAGTACCTGGGACGAACGTCTCTATGGCTACACCTTC. The full variable domain, in which reference TRBV19 and TRBJ1-2 provide the parts outside the CDR3, is DGGITQSPKYLFRKEGQNVTLSCEQNLNHDAMYWYRQDPGQGLRLIYYSQIVNDFQKGDIAEGYSVSREKKESFPLTVTSAQKNPTAFYLCASTWDERLYGYTFGSGTRLTVV.

The rearrangement uses TRBV9 and TRBJ1-2, with 11 bases that match TRBD1. Losses at the gene ends were 3 bases for V and 4 bases for J; bases not matched to a gene: 8. Germline lookup yields CDR1 SGDLS and CDR2 YYNGEE. This CDR3 contains 16 residues. CDR3 sequence: CASSESRTGGVYGYTF. Written as DNA, the CDR3 is TGTGCCAGCAGCGAGTCCCGGACAGGGGGCGTCTATGGCTACACCTTC.

This clone appeared once. The rearrangement links TRBV27 to TRBJ2-3; no firm D call. Looked up from germline, CDR1 is MNHEY and CDR2 is SMNVEV (reference sequence). The CDR3 length is 15 residues. Trimming took off 3 bases at V and 0 bases at J, with 10 bases between the two ends. CDR3: CASSFERPSTDTQYF. The DNA for the CDR3 is TGTGCCAGCAGTTTCGAGAGACCAAGCACAGATACGCAGTATTTT.

This clone was picked up a small number of times. The chain joins TRBV20-1 to TRBJ1-1; 7 positions match TRBD1. The V segment lost 3 bases and the J segment 6 bases; nucleotides outside the gene matches: 7. Germline CDR1 reads DFQATT; CDR2 reads SNEGSKA (reference sequence). The CDR3 is 13 residues long. In DNA form, the CDR3 reads TGCAGTGCTAGTTGGGGCCAGGGGGCTGAAGCTTTCTTT. Translating it yields CSASWGQGAEAFF.

The chain employs TRBV6-6 and TRBJ1-4; D uncertain. CDR3 length: 12 residues. Trimming pared 5 bases from V and 7 bases from J, leaving 8 bases between. CDR1 is MNHNY, CDR2 SVGAGI, per germline (reference sequence). The CDR3 reads CASSLMGEKLFF. The CDR3 coding sequence is TGTGCCAGCAGTCTCATGGGTGAAAAACTGTTTTTT.